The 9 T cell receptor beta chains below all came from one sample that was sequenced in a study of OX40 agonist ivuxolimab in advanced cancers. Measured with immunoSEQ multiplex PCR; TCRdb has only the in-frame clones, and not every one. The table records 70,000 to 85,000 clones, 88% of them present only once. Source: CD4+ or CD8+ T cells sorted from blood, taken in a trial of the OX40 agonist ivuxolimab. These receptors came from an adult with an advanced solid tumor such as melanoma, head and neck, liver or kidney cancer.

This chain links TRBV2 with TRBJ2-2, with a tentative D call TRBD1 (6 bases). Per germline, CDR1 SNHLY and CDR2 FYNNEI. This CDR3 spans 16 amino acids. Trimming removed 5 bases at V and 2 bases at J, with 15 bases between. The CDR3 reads CASSQNRDSNTGELFF. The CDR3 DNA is TGTGCCAGCAGTCAAAACAGGGATTCCAACACCGGGGAGCTGTTTTTT.

CDR3 in amino acids: CASSHGTANTEAFF. CDR3 DNA: TGCGCCAGCAGCCACGGGACAGCGAACACTGAAGCTTTCTTT. V gene TRBV5-1 combines with J gene TRBJ1-1; 7 nucleotides line up with TRBD1. This CDR3 contains 14 residues. J lost 1 base, V lost 4 bases, and 4 bases had no gene match. The germline V gene encodes CDR1 SGHRS and CDR2 YFSETQ.

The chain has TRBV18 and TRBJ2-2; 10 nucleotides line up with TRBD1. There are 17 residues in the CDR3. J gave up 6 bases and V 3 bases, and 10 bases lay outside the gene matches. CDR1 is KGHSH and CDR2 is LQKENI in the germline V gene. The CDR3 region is CASSPNRDRGDAGELFF. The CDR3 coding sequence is TGTGCCAGCTCACCGAATAGGGACAGGGGAGACGCCGGGGAGCTGTTTTTT.

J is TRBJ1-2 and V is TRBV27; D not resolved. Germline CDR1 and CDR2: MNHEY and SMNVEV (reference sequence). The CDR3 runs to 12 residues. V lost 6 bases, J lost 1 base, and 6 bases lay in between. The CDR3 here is CASSPLNYGYTF. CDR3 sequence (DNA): TGTGCCAGCAGCCCCCTTAACTATGGCTACACCTTC.

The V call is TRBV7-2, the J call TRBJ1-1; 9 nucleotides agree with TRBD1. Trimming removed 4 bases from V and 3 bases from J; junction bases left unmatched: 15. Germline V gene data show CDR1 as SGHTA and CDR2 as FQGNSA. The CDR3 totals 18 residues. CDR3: CASSSRPGTGIKDTEAFF. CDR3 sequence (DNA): TGTGCCAGCAGCTCGCGGCCTGGGACAGGGATTAAGGACACTGAAGCTTTCTTT.

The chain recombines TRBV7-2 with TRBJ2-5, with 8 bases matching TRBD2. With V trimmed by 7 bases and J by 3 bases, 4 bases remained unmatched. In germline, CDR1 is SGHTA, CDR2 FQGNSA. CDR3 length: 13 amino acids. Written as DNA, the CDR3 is TGTGCCAGCAAACGGGGGGGCGAAGAGACCCAGTACTTC. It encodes CASKRGGEETQYF.

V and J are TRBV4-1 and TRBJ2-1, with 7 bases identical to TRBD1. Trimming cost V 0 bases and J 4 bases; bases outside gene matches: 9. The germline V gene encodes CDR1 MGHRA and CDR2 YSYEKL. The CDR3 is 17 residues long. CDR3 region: CASSQDPRQGPYNEQFF. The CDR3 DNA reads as TGCGCCAGCAGCCAAGACCCTCGACAGGGTCCGTACAATGAGCAGTTCTTC.

CDR3 nucleotide sequence: TGTGCCAGCAGCAGAACGGGACAGGGGAACACTGAAGCTTTCTTT. Translation: CASSRTGQGNTEAFF. The chain carries TRBV5-6 and TRBJ1-1, with 9 bases that match TRBD1. Per germline, CDR1 SGHDT and CDR2 YYEEEE. This CDR3 is 15 amino acids long. The V segment lost 4 bases and the J segment 1 base; nucleotides outside the gene matches: 5.

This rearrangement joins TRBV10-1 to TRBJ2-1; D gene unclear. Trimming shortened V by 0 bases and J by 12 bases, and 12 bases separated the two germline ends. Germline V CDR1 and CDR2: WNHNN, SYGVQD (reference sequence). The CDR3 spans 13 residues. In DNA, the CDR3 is TGCGCCAGCAGTGAGTCTAGAGATCTCCGGCAGTTCTTC. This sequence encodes CASSESRDLRQFF.